These 8 T cell receptor beta chains originate from one sample sequenced in a study of neurological immune-mediated disorders (dated by TCRdb to between 2019 and 2020). Receptor amplification or capture employed 5' RACE. Instrument on record: Illumina HiSeq 2500. TCRdb reprocessing: public reads trimmed at Q25 with fastp, clones called with MiXCR, in-frame beta chains kept. Each entry is one CDR3 protein sequence, shown with its most common DNA and genes. For this sample there are over 13,000 distinct CDR3 sequences; 6.5% to 8% appear just once. In total, the top ten clones hold approximately 25% of the sample. Sample: CD8+ T cells from blood. The receptors were gathered from a woman between 35 and 50 years old in good health.

This clonotype showed up many times. The chain is built from TRBV20-1 and TRBJ2-5; D is tentatively TRBD1 or TRBD2 (6 bases each). Trimming stripped 5 bases from V and 2 bases from J, with 12 bases between. The CDR3 covers 13 residues. CDR1 and CDR2 from the germline V gene are DFQATT and SNEGSKA (reference sequence). The CDR3 reads CSAGGLKQETQYF. The CDR3 nucleotides read TGCAGTGCTGGGGGGCTAAAGCAAGAGACCCAGTACTTC.

Ten or more counts support this clonotype. The chain is built from TRBV9 and TRBJ1-2, with a tentative D call TRBD1 (6 bases). The CDR3 consists of 12 residues. CDR1 SGDLS and CDR2 YYNGEE come from the germline V gene. Trimming removed 1 base at V and 6 bases at J, with 7 bases between. CDR3 in DNA: TGTGCCAGCAGCGTACCAGGGGATGGCTACACCTTC. Protein sequence: CASSVPGDGYTF.

This clonotype was observed at least ten times. The chain has TRBV5-1 and TRBJ1-2; the match to TRBD1 covers 9 bases. Losses at the gene ends were 4 bases for V and 4 bases for J; bases not matched to a gene: 14. The germline V gene encodes CDR1 SGHRS and CDR2 YFSETQ. CDR3 length: 17 amino acids. In DNA form, the CDR3 reads TGCGCCAGCAGCAAAGGGACAGGGACGTCCAATCCCTATGGCTACACCTTC. Translating it yields CASSKGTGTSNPYGYTF.

This clonotype was seen repeatedly, ten times or more. CDR3 coding DNA: TGTGCCAGCAGCCAAGGTGCTAGCGGGGGCCCTTACAATGAGCAGTTCTTC. It is translated as CASSQGASGGPYNEQFF. J is TRBJ2-1 and V is TRBV3-1, with 10 bases matching TRBD2. CDR1 LGHDT and CDR2 YNNKEL come from the germline V gene (reference sequence). J was trimmed by 4 bases and V by 1 base; bases with no gene match: 7. This CDR3 comprises 17 residues.

This clonotype is medium-sized (0.01 to 0.1%). The rearrangement links TRBV5-1 to TRBJ2-2; D gene unclear. The CDR3 consists of 12 residues. Germline V lookup: CDR1 SGHRS, CDR2 YFSETQ. Trimming took 2 bases from V and 6 from J, leaving 5 bases between them. The CDR3 DNA is TGCGCCAGCAGCTTAAACCCCGGGGAGCTGTTTTTT. Translating it yields CASSLNPGELFF.

The chain recombines TRBV5-1 with TRBJ2-1; D is possibly TRBD2 (6 bases). The V gene's germline CDR1 is SGHRS and CDR2 YFSETQ. There are 15 residues in the CDR3. V dropped 1 base and J dropped 6 bases, with 14 bases sitting between them. The CDR3: CASSLFVRERNEQFF. Written as DNA, the CDR3 is TGCGCCAGCAGCTTGTTCGTTCGGGAGCGCAATGAGCAGTTCTTC.

In this sample, this clonotype turned up many times. The rearrangement joins TRBV27 to TRBJ2-7; 8 nucleotides agree with TRBD1. The germline V gene has CDR1 MNHEY and CDR2 SMNVEV (reference sequence). The CDR3 extends over 13 amino acids. J gave up 2 bases and V 6 bases, and 3 bases lay outside the gene matches. The CDR3 is CASSLTGAYEQYF. The CDR3, as DNA: TGTGCCAGCAGCCTGACAGGGGCCTACGAGCAGTACTTC.

There are many counts of this clonotype. The genes are TRBV7-9 and TRBJ2-7; tentative D call: TRBD1 (5 bases). CDR1 and CDR2 (germline): SEHNR, FQNEAQ (reference sequence). This CDR3 region has 16 residues. V shed 5 bases and J shed 5 bases, with 22 bases lying between them. The CDR3 DNA reads TGTGCCAGCAGCACCCGATCACAGGACCCGTTGGACGAGCAGTACTTC. Translating gives CASSTRSQDPLDEQYF.